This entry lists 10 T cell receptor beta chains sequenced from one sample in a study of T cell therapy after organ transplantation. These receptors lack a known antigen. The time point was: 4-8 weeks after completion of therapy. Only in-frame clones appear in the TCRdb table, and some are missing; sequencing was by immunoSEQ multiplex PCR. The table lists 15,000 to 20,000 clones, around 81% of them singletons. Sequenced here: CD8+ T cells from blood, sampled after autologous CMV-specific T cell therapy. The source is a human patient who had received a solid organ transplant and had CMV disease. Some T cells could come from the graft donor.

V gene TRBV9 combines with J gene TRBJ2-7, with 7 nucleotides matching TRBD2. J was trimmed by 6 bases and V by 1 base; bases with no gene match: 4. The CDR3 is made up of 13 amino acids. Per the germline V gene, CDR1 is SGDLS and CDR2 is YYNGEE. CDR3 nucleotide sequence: TGTGCCAGCAGCGTATTATGGGGGGGCGAGCAGTACTTC. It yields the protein CASSVLWGGEQYF.

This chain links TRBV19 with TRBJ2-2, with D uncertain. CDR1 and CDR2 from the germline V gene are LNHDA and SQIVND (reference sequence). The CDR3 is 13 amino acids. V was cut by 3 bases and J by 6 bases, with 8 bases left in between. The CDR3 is CASSIGFAGELFF. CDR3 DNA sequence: TGTGCCAGTAGTATTGGGTTCGCCGGGGAGCTGTTTTTT.

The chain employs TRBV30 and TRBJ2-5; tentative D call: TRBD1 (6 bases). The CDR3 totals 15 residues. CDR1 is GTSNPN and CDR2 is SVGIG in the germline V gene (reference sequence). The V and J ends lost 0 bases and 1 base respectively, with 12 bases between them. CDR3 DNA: TGTGCCTGGAGTGTACTAGGACAGCCCCAAGAGACCCAGTACTTC. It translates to CAWSVLGQPQETQYF. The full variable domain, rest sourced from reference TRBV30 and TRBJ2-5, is SQTIHQWPATLVQPVGSPLSLECTVEGTSNPNLYWYRQAAGRGLQLLFYSVGIGQISSEVPQNLSASRPQDRQFILSSKKLLLSDSGFYLCAWSVLGQPQETQYFGPGTRLLVL.

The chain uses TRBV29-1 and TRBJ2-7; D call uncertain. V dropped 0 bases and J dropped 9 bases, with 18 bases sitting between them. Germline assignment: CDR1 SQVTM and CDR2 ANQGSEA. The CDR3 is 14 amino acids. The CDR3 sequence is CSVEDRADRWGQYF. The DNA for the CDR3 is TGCAGCGTTGAAGATAGAGCCGACCGTTGGGGGCAGTACTTC.

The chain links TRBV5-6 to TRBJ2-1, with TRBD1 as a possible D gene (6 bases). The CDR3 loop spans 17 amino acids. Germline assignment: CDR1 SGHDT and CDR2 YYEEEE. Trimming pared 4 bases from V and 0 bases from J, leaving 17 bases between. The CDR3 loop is CASSPDLQDSSYNEQFF. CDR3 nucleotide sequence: TGTGCCAGCAGCCCCGACCTACAGGACAGCTCCTACAATGAGCAGTTCTTC.

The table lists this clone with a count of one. The CDR3 coding sequence is TGTGCCAGCAGCCCCAACACTCACCGGACGCAAGAGACCCAGTACTTC. Its translation is CASSPNTHRTQETQYF. The gene calls are TRBV14 and TRBJ2-5; D ambiguous. Germline V gene data show CDR1 as SGHDN and CDR2 as FVKESK. The CDR3 contains 16 residues. The V end was cut by 4 bases, the J end by 2 bases, with 17 bases between.

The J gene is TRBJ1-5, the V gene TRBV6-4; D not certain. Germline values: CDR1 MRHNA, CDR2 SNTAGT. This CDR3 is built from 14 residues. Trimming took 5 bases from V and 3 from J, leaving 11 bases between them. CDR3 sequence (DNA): TGTGCCAGCAGTTCCGACGGGTCCAATCAGCCCCAGCATTTT. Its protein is CASSSDGSNQPQHF.

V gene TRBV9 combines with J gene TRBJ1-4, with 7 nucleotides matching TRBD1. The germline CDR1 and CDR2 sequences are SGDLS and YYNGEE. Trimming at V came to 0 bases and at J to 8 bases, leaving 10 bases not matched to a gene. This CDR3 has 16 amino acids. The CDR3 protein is CASSVGGHRGDEKLFF. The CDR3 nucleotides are TGTGCCAGCAGCGTAGGGGGGCACAGGGGCGACGAAAAACTGTTTTTT.

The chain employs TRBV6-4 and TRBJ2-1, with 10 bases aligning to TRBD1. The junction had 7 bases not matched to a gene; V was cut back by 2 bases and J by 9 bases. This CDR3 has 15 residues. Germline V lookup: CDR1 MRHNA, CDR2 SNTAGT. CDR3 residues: CASSDLGQGVGEQFF. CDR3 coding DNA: TGTGCCAGCAGTGACCTCGGACAGGGGGTCGGTGAGCAGTTCTTC.

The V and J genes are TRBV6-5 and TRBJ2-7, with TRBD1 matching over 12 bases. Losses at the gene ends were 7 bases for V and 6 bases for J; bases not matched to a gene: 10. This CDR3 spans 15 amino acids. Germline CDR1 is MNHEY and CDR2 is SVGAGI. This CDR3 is CASNLGQGAQGEQYF. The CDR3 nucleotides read TGTGCCAGCAACCTGGGACAGGGGGCTCAGGGCGAGCAGTACTTC.